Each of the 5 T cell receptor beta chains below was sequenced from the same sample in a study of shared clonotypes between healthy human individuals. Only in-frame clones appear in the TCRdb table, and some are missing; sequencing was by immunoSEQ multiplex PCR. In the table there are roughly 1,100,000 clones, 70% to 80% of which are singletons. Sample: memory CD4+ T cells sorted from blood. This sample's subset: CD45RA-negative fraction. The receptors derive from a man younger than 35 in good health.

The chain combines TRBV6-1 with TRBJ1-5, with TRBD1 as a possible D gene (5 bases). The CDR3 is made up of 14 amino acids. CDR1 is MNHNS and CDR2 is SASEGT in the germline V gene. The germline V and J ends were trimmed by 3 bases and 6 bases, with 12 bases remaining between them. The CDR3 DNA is TGTGCCAGCAGTGAGGGCAGGGCGGTTCAGCCCCAGCATTTT. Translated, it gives CASSEGRAVQPQHF.

This CDR3 reads CASSHLRGPDEQYF. CDR3 coding DNA: TGTGCCAGCAGCCACTTAAGAGGGCCCGACGAGCAGTACTTC. The chain has TRBV14 and TRBJ2-7, with TRBD2 as a possible D gene (5 bases). V was cut by 3 bases and J by 5 bases, with 14 bases left in between. CDR1 SGHDN and CDR2 FVKESK come from the germline V gene. The CDR3 contains 14 residues.

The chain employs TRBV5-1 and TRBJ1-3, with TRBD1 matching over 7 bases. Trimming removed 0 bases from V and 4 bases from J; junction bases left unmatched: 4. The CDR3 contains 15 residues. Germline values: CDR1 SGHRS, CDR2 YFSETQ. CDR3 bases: TGCGCCAGCAGCTTGGAAGGGGGCCTGGGAAACACCATATATTTT. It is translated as CASSLEGGLGNTIYF.

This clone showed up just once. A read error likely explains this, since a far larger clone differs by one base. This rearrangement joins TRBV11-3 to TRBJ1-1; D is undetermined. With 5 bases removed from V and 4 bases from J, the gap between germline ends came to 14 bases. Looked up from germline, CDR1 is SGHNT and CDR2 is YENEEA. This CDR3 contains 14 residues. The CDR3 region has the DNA TGTGCCAGCAGCCCGTACGGGAAGAGCACTGAAGCTTTCTTT. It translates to CASSPYGKSTEAFF.

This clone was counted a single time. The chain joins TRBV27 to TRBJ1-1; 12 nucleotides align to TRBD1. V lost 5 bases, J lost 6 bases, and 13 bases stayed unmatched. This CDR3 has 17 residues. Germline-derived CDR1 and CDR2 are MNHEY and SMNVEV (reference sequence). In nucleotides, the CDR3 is TGTGCCAGCAGTGCTTATGCCCCGGGACAGGGGGCTTCTGAAGCTTTCTTT. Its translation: CASSAYAPGQGASEAFF.